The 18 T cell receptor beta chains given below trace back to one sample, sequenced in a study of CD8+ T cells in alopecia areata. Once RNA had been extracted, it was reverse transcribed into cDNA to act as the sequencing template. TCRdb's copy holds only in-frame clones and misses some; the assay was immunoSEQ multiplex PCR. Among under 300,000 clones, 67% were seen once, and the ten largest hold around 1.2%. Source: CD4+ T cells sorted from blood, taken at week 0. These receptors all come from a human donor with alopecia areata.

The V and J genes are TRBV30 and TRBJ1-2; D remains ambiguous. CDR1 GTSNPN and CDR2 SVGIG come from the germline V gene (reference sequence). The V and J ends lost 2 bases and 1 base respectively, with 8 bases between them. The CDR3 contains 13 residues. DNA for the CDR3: TGTGCCTGGAGTTCCAGGAGTAACTATGGCTACACCTTC. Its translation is CAWSSRSNYGYTF. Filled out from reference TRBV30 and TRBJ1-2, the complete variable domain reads SQTIHQWPATLVQPVGSPLSLECTVEGTSNPNLYWYRQAAGRGLQLLFYSVGIGQISSEVPQNLSASRPQDRQFILSSKKLLLSDSGFYLCAWSSRSNYGYTFGSGTRLTVV.

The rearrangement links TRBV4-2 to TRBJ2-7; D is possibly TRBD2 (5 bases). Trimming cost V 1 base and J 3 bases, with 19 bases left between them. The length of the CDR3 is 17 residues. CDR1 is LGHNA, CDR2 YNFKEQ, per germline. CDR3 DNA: TGTGCCAGCAGCCAAGTCTCGGGATATGAGTTAGACTACGAGCAGTACTTC. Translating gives CASSQVSGYELDYEQYF.

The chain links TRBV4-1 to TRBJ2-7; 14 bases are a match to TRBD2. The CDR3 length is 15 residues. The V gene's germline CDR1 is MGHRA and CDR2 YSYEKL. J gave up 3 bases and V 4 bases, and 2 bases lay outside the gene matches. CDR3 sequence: CASSPGLAGDYEQYF. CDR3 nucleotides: TGCGCCAGCAGCCCGGGACTAGCGGGGGACTACGAGCAGTACTTC.

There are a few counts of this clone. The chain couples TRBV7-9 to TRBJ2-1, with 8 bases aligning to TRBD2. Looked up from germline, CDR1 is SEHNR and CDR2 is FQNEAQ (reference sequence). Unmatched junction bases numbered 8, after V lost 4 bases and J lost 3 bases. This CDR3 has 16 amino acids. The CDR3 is CASSSVRTSNYNEQFF. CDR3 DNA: TGTGCCAGCAGCTCCGTCCGGACTAGCAACTACAATGAGCAGTTCTTC.

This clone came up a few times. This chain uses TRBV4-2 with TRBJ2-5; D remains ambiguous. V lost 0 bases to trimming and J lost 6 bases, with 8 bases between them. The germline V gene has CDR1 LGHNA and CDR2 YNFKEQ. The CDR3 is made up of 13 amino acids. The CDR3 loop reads CASSQDLAQTQYF. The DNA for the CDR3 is TGTGCCAGCAGCCAAGATTTGGCCCAGACCCAGTACTTC.

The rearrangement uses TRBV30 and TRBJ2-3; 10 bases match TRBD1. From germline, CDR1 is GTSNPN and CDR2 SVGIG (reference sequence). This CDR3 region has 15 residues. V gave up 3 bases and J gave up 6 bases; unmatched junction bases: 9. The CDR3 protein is CAWRRDRGPQDTQYF. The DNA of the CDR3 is TGTGCCTGGAGGAGGGACAGGGGCCCGCAGGATACGCAGTATTTT.

The CDR3 spells CASSLRRLDNSPLHF. DNA for the CDR3: TGTGCCAGCAGCTTAAGGAGACTGGATAATTCACCCCTCCACTTT. The chain carries TRBV7-8 and TRBJ1-6, with no clear D. The CDR3 sequence is 15 residues long. Between the trimmed V and J ends, which lost 2 bases and 5 bases, there was a span of 10 bases. Germline CDR1 reads SGHVS; CDR2 reads FQNEAQ.

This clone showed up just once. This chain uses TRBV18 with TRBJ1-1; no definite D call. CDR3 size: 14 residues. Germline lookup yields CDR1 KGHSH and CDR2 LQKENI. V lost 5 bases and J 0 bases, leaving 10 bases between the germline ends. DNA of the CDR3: TGTGCCAGCTCATCCGGTCGCATGAACACTGAAGCTTTCTTT. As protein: CASSSGRMNTEAFF.

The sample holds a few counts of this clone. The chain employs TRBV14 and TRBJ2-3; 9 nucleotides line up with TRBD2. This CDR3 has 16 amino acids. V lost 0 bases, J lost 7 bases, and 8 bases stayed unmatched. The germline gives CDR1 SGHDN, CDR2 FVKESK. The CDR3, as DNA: TGTGCCAGCAGCCAAGATCTTCGGCGGGGGGGCAATACGCAGTATTTT. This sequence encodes CASSQDLRRGGNTQYF.

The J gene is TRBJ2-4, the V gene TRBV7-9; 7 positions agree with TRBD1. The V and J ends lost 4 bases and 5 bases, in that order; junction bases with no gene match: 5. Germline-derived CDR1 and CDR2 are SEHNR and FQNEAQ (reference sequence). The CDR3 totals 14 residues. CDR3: CASSSTGIENIQYF. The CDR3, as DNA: TGTGCCAGCAGCTCGACAGGGATTGAAAACATTCAGTACTTC.

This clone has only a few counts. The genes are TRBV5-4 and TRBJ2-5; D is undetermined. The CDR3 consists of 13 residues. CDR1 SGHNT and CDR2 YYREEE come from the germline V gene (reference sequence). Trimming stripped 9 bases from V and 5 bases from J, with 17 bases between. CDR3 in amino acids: CATKQPQVETQYF. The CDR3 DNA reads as TGTGCCACCAAGCAGCCCCAAGTGGAGACCCAGTACTTC.

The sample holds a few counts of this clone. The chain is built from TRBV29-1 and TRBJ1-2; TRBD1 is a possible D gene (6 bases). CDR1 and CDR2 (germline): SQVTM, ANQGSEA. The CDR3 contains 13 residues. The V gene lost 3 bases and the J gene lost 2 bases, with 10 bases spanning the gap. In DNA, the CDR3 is TGCAGCGTTGACGAGACAGGCAACTATGGCTACACCTTC. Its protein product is CSVDETGNYGYTF.

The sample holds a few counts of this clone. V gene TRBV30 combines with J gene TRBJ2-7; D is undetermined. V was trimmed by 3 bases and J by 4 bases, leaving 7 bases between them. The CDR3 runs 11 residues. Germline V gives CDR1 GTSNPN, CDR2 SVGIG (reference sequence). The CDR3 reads CAWSTLYEQYF. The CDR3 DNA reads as TGTGCCTGGAGCACTCTATACGAGCAGTACTTC.

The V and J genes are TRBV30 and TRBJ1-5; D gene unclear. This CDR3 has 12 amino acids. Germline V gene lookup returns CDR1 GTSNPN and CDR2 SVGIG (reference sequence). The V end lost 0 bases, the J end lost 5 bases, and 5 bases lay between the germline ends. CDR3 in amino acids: CAWSVRDQPQHF. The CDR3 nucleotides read TGTGCCTGGAGTGTGAGAGATCAGCCCCAGCATTTT.

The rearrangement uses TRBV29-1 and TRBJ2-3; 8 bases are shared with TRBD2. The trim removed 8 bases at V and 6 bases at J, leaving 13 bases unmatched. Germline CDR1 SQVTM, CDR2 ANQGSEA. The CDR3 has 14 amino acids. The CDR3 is CSLGRGASYDTQYF. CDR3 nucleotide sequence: TGCAGCCTAGGGCGGGGGGCCTCGTATGATACGCAGTATTTT.

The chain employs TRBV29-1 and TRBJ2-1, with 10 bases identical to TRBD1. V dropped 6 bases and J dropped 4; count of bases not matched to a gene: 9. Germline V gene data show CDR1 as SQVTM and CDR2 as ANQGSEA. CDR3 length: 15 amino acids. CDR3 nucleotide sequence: TGCAGCGTAGACAAAGGGACAGGGGATTACAATGAGCAGTTCTTC. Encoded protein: CSVDKGTGDYNEQFF.

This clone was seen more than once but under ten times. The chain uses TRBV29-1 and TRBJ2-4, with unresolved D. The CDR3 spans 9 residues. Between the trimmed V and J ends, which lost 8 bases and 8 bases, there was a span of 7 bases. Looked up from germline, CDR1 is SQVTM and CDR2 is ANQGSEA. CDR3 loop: CSPGYIQYF. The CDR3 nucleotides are TGCAGCCCCGGTTACATTCAGTACTTC. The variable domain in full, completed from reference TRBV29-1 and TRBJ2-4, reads SAVISQKPSRDICQRGTSLTIQCQVDSQVTMMFWYRQQPGQSLTLIATANQGSEATYESGFVIDKFPISRPNLTFSTLTVSNMSPEDSSIYLCSPGYIQYFGAGTRLSVL.

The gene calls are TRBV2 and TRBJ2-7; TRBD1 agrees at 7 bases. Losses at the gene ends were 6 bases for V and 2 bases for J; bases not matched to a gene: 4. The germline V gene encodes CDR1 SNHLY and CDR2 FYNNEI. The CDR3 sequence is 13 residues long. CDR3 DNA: TGTGCCAGCAGGGGTGGGACAGCCTACGAGCAGTACTTC. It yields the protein CASRGGTAYEQYF. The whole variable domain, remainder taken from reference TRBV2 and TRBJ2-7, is EPEVTQTPSHQVTQMGQEVILRCVPISNHLYFYWYRQILGQKVEFLVSFYNNEISEKSEIFDDQFSVERPDGSNFTLKIRSTKLEDSAMYFCASRGGTAYEQYFGPGTRLTVT.